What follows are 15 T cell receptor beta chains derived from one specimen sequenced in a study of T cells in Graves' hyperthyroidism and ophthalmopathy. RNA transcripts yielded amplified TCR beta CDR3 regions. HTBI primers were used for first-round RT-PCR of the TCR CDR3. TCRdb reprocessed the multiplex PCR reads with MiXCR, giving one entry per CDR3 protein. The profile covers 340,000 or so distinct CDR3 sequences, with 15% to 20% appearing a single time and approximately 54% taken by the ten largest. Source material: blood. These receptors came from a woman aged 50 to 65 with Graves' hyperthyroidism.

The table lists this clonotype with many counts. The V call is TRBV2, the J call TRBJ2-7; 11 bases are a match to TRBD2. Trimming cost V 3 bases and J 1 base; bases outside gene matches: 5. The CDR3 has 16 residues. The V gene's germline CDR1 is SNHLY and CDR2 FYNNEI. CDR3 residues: CASSDAGTSGSYEQYF. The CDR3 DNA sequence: TGTGCCAGCAGTGACGCTGGGACTAGCGGTTCCTACGAGCAGTACTTC.

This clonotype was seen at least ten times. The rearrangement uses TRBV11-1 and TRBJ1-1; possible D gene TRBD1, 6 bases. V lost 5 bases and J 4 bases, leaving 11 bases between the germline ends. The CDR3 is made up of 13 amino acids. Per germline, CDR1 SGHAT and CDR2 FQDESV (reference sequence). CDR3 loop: CASSPGGGTEAFF. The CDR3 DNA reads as TGTGCCAGCAGCCCGGGGGGCGGCACTGAAGCTTTCTTT.

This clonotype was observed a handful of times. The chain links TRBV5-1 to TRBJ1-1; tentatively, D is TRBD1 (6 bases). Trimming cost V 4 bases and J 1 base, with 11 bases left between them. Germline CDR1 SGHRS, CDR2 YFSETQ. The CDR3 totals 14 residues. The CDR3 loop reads CASSRTVGNTEAFF. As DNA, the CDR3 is TGCGCCAGCAGCAGGACAGTCGGGAACACTGAAGCTTTCTTT.

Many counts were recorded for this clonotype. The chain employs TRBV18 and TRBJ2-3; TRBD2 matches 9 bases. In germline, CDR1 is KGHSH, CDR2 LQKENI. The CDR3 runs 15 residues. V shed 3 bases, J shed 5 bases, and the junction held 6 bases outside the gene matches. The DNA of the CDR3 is TGTGCCAGCTCACCGACTGGCGGGAGGGGAGATACGCAGTATTTT. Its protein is CASSPTGGRGDTQYF.

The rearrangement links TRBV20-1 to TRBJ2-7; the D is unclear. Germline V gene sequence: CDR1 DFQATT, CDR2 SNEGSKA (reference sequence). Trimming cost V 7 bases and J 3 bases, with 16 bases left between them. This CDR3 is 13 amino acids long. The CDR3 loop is CSVRSLAFYEQYF. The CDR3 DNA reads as TGCAGTGTGCGGAGCCTGGCGTTCTACGAGCAGTACTTC.

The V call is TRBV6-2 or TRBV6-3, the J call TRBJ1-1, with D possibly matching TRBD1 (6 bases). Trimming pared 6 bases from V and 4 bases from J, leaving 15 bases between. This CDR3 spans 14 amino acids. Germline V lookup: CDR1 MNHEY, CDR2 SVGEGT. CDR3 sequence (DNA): TGTGCCAGCAGCTTAGCAGGGGCGGGCACTGAAGCTTTCTTT. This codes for CASSLAGAGTEAFF.

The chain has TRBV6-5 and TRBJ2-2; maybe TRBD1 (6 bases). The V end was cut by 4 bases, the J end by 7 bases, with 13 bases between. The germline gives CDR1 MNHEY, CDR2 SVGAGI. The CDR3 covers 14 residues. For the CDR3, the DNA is TGTGCCAGCAGTTCAGTGGCACAGGGCGGGGAGCTGTTTTTT. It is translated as CASSSVAQGGELFF.

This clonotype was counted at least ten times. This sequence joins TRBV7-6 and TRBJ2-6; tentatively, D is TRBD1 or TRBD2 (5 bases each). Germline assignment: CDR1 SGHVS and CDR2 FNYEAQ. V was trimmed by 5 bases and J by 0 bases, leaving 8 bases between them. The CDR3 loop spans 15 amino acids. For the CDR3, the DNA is TGTGCCAGCAGCCGGGACGGCTCTGGGGCCAACGTCCTGACTTTC. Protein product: CASSRDGSGANVLTF.

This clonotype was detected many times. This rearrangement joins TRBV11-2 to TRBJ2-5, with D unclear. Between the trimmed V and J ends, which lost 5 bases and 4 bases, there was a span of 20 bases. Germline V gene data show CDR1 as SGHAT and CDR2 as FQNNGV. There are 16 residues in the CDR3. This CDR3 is CASSPMSANLGETQYF. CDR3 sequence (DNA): TGTGCCAGCAGCCCCATGAGTGCGAACCTTGGAGAGACCCAGTACTTC.

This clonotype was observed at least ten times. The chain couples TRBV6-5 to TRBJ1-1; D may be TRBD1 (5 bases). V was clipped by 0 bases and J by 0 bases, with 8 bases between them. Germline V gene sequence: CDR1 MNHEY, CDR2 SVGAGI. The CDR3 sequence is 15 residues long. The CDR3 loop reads CASSYSGTLNTEAFF. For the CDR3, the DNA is TGTGCCAGCAGTTACTCAGGGACCCTGAACACTGAAGCTTTCTTT.

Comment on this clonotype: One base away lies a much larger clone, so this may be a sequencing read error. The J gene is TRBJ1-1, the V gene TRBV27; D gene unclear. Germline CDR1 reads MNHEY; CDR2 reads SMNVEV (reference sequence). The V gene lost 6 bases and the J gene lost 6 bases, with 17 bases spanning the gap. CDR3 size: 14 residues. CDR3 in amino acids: CASRVFPTNAEAFF. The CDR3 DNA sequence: TGTGCCAGCAGAGTTTTCCCTACTAACGCTGAAGCTTTCTTT.

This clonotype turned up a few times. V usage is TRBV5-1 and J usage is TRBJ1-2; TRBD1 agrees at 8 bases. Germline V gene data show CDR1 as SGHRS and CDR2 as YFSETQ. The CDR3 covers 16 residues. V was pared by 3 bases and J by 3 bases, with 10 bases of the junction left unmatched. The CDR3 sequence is CASSWAPRGQDYGYTF. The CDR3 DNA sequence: TGCGCCAGCAGCTGGGCGCCCAGGGGGCAGGACTATGGCTACACCTTC.

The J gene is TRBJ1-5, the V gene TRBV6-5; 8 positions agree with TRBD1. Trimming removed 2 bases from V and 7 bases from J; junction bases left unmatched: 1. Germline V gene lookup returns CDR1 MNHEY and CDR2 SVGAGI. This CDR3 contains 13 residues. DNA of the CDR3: TGTGCCAGCAGTTACGACAGGGGCCAGCCCCAGCATTTT. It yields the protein CASSYDRGQPQHF.

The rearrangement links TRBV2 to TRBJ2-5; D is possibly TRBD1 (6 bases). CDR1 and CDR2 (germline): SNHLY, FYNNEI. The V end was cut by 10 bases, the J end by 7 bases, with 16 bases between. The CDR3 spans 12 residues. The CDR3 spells CANWDNLGTQYF. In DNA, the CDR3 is TGTGCCAATTGGGACAACTTAGGGACCCAGTACTTC. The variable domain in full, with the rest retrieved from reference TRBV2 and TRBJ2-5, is EPEVTQTPSHQVTQMGQEVILRCVPISNHLYFYWYRQILGQKVEFLVSFYNNEISEKSEIFDDQFSVERPDGSNFTLKIRSTKLEDSAMYFCANWDNLGTQYFGPGTRLLVL.

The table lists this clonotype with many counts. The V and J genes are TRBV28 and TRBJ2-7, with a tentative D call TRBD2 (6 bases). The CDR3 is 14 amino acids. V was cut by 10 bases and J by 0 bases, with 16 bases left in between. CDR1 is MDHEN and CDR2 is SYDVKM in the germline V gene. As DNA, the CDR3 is TGTGCCACTTCCCGGGGGTTTGGCTCCTACGAGCAGTACTTC. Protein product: CATSRGFGSYEQYF.